A single sample gave rise to the 11 T cell receptor beta chains below, sequenced in a study of blood T cell repertoires in COVID-19. Measured with immunoSEQ multiplex PCR; TCRdb has only the in-frame clones, and not every one. This repertoire shows 85,000 to 120,000 clones, around 78% found once; its top ten account for 6% to 6.5%. Sequenced sample: peripheral blood. The receptors come from a man older than 75 with COVID-19, enrolled during active disease.

This chain links TRBV2 with TRBJ2-1, with D maybe TRBD1 (6 bases). The CDR3 is 15 residues long. Germline V gene lookup returns CDR1 SNHLY and CDR2 FYNNEI. The CDR3 spells CASVRDTSSYNEQFF. CDR3 DNA sequence: TGTGCTAGCGTCAGGGACACTAGCTCCTACAATGAGCAGTTCTTC.

This rearrangement joins TRBV9 to TRBJ2-1; 8 positions agree with TRBD2. Germline CDR1 reads SGDLS; CDR2 reads YYNGEE. The CDR3 loop spans 15 amino acids. The V and J ends lost 4 bases and 10 bases, in that order; junction bases with no gene match: 13. The DNA for the CDR3 is TGTGCCAGCAGCCCTGCCGGGACTAGAGTATACGAGCAGTTCTTC. It is translated as CASSPAGTRVYEQFF.

This clone was counted a few times. The chain combines TRBV29-1 with TRBJ2-1; the D gene is possibly TRBD1 (6 bases). Trimming removed 0 bases at V and 7 bases at J, with 19 bases between. The CDR3 totals 16 residues. In germline, CDR1 is SQVTM, CDR2 ANQGSEA. The CDR3 here is CSVEDPRGRGQNEQFF. The CDR3 region has the DNA TGCAGCGTTGAAGATCCCAGGGGCAGGGGCCAAAATGAGCAGTTCTTC.

Regarding this clone: This same CDR3 is encoded by further DNA sequences in the sample. The chain employs TRBV5-1 and TRBJ2-1, with D possibly being TRBD1 (6 bases). V dropped 2 bases and J dropped 0 bases, with 9 bases sitting between them. The V gene's germline CDR1 is SGHRS and CDR2 YFSETQ. The CDR3 is 15 amino acids. CDR3 in DNA: TGCGCCAGCAGCTTACAGGGCAGCTCCTACAATGAGCAGTTCTTC. Translation: CASSLQGSSYNEQFF.

The chain recombines TRBV28 with TRBJ2-3; D is ambiguous. V was pared by 7 bases and J by 0 bases, with 5 bases between. Germline V gene lookup returns CDR1 MDHEN and CDR2 SYDVKM. The CDR3 covers 12 residues. The CDR3 region is CASTSSTDTQYF. The CDR3 nucleotides read TGTGCCAGCACCTCCAGCACAGATACGCAGTATTTT. Full variable domain (missing parts from reference TRBV28 and TRBJ2-3): DVKVTQSSRYLVKRTGEKVFLECVQDMDHENMFWYRQDPGLGLRLIYFSYDVKMKEKGDIPEGYSVSREKKERFSLILESASTNQTSMYLCASTSSTDTQYFGPGTRLTVL.

The chain is built from TRBV7-9 and TRBJ2-7; 7 bases line up with TRBD1. In germline, CDR1 is SEHNR, CDR2 FQNEAQ (reference sequence). CDR3 length: 15 residues. V shed 5 bases, J shed 4 bases, and the junction held 11 bases outside the gene matches. The CDR3 sequence is CASSLNRGPPYEQYF. The CDR3 nucleotides are TGTGCCAGCAGCCTCAACAGGGGTCCGCCATACGAGCAGTACTTC.

The chain employs TRBV7-6 and TRBJ1-1; the match to TRBD1 covers 7 bases. Germline values: CDR1 SGHVS, CDR2 FNYEAQ. There are 15 residues in the CDR3. The junction had 2 bases not matched to a gene; V was cut back by 1 base and J by 0 bases. The CDR3 loop reads CASSLVGQMNTEAFF. CDR3 DNA sequence: TGTGCCAGCAGCTTAGTGGGACAGATGAACACTGAAGCTTTCTTT.

The chain links TRBV18 to TRBJ1-1, with D possibly TRBD1 on 5 matching bases. The V gene's germline CDR1 is KGHSH and CDR2 LQKENI. The CDR3 is 17 residues long. Trimming took off 6 bases at V and 0 bases at J, with 20 bases between the two ends. The CDR3 DNA follows: TGTGCCAGCTCGCCCACAGGTCTTCGTGGGTTGAACACTGAAGCTTTCTTT. It encodes CASSPTGLRGLNTEAFF.

This clone has at least ten counts. This chain joins TRBV27 and TRBJ2-7; 14 bases fit TRBD2. In germline, CDR1 is MNHEY, CDR2 SMNVEV (reference sequence). This CDR3 is built from 15 residues. Trimming took 4 bases from V and 5 from J; bases not matched to a gene: 4. The DNA of the CDR3 is TGTGCCAGCAGTTCCGGGACTAGCGGGAGTCACGAGCAGTACTTC. Amino acid sequence: CASSSGTSGSHEQYF.

This clone was seen a few times. The rearrangement links TRBV6-5 to TRBJ2-3; 8 bases align to TRBD1. The germline CDR1 and CDR2 sequences are MNHEY and SVGAGI. V lost 6 bases, J lost 5 bases, and 10 bases stayed unmatched. The CDR3 totals 15 residues. CDR3 protein: CASSLGQVRGDTQYF. CDR3 DNA sequence: TGTGCCAGCAGCCTGGGACAGGTCCGGGGAGATACGCAGTATTTT.

V gene TRBV7-3 combines with J gene TRBJ1-6; 8 positions match TRBD1. CDR1 is SGHTA, CDR2 FQGTGA, per germline. CDR3 length equals 18 residues. V shed 1 base and J 7 bases; nucleotides not matched to a gene: 12. CDR3 in amino acids: CASSLIEGDRQGNSPLHF. CDR3 coding DNA: TGTGCCAGCAGCTTAATAGAGGGGGACCGACAGGGGAATTCACCCCTCCACTTT.